This TCR beta chain derives from a study of CD8+ T cells in alopecia areata. About the study: In an open-label trial, patients got 5 to 10 mg tofacitinib twice daily. Points from the study as a whole: Normal scalp had lower clonality than lesional scalp, with alopecia totalis/universalis lesions showing this most strongly. Possibly because of HLA-related factors, TCR sharing was less clear across patients than in mice.

Sequencing templates came from extracted RNA that was reverse transcribed into cDNA. Only in-frame clones appear in the TCRdb table, and some are missing; sequencing was by immunoSEQ multiplex PCR. The sample yields approximately 180,000 clones, 63% seen once. This clone occurred a few times. Its antigen is not known. CDR1 is LGHNA, CDR2 YNFKEQ, per germline. Trimming removed 4 bases at V and 4 bases at J, with 9 bases between. The CDR3 sequence is 13 residues long. This chain uses TRBV4-2 with TRBJ2-3, with TRBD1 as a possible D gene (5 bases). The material sequenced was CD4+ T cells sorted from blood, taken at week 0. The sequence was obtained from a human donor with alopecia areata. CDR3 nucleotide sequence: TGTGCCAGCAGCCCGCAGGGATCAGATACGCAGTATTTT. It codes for CASSPQGSDTQYF.